A selection of T cell receptor beta chains follows, all from one sample in a study of blood T cell repertoires in COVID-19. Data came from immunoSEQ multiplex PCR; TCRdb stores just in-frame clones and leaves some out. The table records 350,000 to 500,000 clones, around nine tenths of them present only once. The sample was PBMCs or T cells enriched from blood (not recorded which). The origin of the receptors is a woman under 30 who had been exposed to COVID-19. CDR3s include the opening cysteine and the closing phenylalanine or tryptophan. D genes are given only for firm matches. Clone size appears in some rows only: once, few, many, or a class for an expanded clone.

NA	TRBV6-4	NA	TRBJ1-1	CASSDKVVAGVIAEAFF	TGTGCCAGCAGTGACAAGGTCGTGGCAGGGGTCATTGCTGAAGCTTTCTTT
NA	TRBV4-1	NA	TRBJ1-4	CASSQERAGVEKLFF	TGCGCCAGCAGCCAAGAGCGGGCAGGGGTGGAAAAACTGTTTTTT
NA	TRBV19	NA	TRBJ1-1	CASSIITPTMNTEAFF	TGTGCCAGTAGTATAATTACCCCTACCATGAACACTGAAGCTTTCTTT
TRBD1	TRBV6-5	NA	TRBJ1-3	CASSRSTGVGNTIYF	TGTGCCAGCAGCCGCAGTACAGGGGTAGGAAACACCATATATTTT
NA	TRBV7-2	NA	TRBJ2-3	CASSSDLATDTQYF	TGTGCCAGCAGCTCGGACTTAGCCACAGATACGCAGTATTTT
NA	TRBV10-2	NA	TRBJ1-1	CASSESIGGGTEAFF	TGCGCCAGCAGTGAGTCTATAGGGGGGGGCACTGAAGCTTTCTTT
NA	TRBV4-1	NA	TRBJ2-7	CASSRTLDRVYEQYF	TGCGCCAGCAGCAGAACCCTAGACCGGGTGTACGAGCAGTACTTC
NA	TRBV6-2/TRBV6-3	NA	TRBJ1-5	CASSYAVSNQPQHF	TGTGCCAGCAGTTACGCAGTGAGCAATCAGCCCCAGCATTTT
TRBD1	TRBV28	few	TRBJ2-7	CASSLFPDRVTEQYF	TGTGCCAGCAGTTTATTTCCTGACAGGGTAACGGAGCAGTACTTC
TRBD2	TRBV7-9	NA	TRBJ2-3	CASSSDGVAGLPDTQYF	TGTGCCAGCAGCTCCGACGGGGTAGCGGGCCTCCCGGATACGCAGTATTTT
NA	TRBV5-5	NA	TRBJ2-7	CASSLIRDTEQYF	TGTGCCAGCAGCTTGATCCGGGACACTGAGCAGTACTTC
NA	TRBV4-1	NA	TRBJ2-6	CASSQADPTGSSGANVLTF	TGCGCCAGCAGCCAAGCTGACCCGACGGGGAGCTCTGGGGCCAACGTCCTGACTTTC
NA	TRBV7-9	NA	TRBJ1-1	CASTKLAVNTEAFF	TGTGCCAGCACCAAATTAGCCGTGAACACTGAAGCTTTCTTT
NA	TRBV3-1/TRBV3-2	once	TRBJ1-2	CASSQNEFYGYTF	TGTGCCAGCAGCCAAAATGAGTTCTATGGCTACACCTTC
TRBD1	TRBV7-8	NA	TRBJ2-2	CASTLFGTANTGELFF	TGTGCCAGCACCCTCTTCGGGACAGCGAACACCGGGGAGCTGTTTTTT
TRBD1	TRBV28	NA	TRBJ2-1	CASSLTGTGNYNEQFF	TGTGCCAGCAGCCTTACCGGGACAGGTAATTACAATGAGCAGTTCTTC
TRBD1	TRBV19	NA	TRBJ1-1	CASSGRGLNTEAFF	TGTGCCAGTAGTGGAAGGGGGCTCAACACTGAAGCTTTCTTT
NA	TRBV28	NA	TRBJ1-1	CASSLPPGGPGSEAFF	TGTGCCAGCAGTTTACCCCCTGGAGGGCCAGGAAGCGAAGCTTTCTTT
TRBD2	TRBV19	NA	TRBJ2-3	CASIPGSVAGDTDTQYF	TGTGCCAGTATTCCCGGGTCGGTAGCGGGGGACACAGATACGCAGTATTTT
NA	TRBV18	once	TRBJ1-1	CASSPRGPNTEAFF	TGTGCCAGCTCACCCAGGGGTCCTAACACTGAAGCTTTCTTT
TRBD1	TRBV24-1	NA	TRBJ1-2	CATSDPTTGINYGYTF	TGTGCCACCAGTGACCCCACGACAGGGATCAACTATGGCTACACCTTC
TRBD2	TRBV28	NA	TRBJ2-7	CASIAGAGGQVYF	TGTGCCAGCATTGCGGGAGCGGGAGGCCAAGTGTACTTC
NA	TRBV5-1	NA	TRBJ1-2	CASSLAEGVYGYTF	TGCGCCAGCAGCTTGGCCGAGGGTGTCTATGGCTACACCTTC
NA	TRBV10-2	NA	TRBJ2-7	CASSEFEGATYEQYF	TGCGCCAGCAGTGAGTTTGAAGGGGCGACCTACGAGCAGTACTTC
TRBD1	TRBV3-1/TRBV3-2	NA	TRBJ1-4	CASSQGTGVSGEKLFF	TGTGCCAGCAGCCAAGGGACAGGGGTCTCGGGAGAAAAACTGTTTTTT
NA	TRBV6-5	NA	TRBJ1-6	CASSYSEQSPLHF	TGTGCCAGCAGTTACTCCGAGCAATCACCCCTCCACTTT
TRBD1	TRBV9	NA	TRBJ1-3	CASSVDPGQGAGNTIYF	TGTGCCAGCAGCGTAGATCCCGGACAGGGGGCTGGAAACACCATATATTTT
TRBD1	TRBV9	NA	TRBJ1-1	CASSPWTGASSEAFF	TGTGCCAGCAGCCCCTGGACAGGGGCAAGCTCTGAAGCTTTCTTT
TRBD2	TRBV19	NA	TRBJ2-3	CASRTSGADTQYF	TGTGCCAGCCGGACTAGCGGCGCAGATACGCAGTATTTT
NA	TRBV4-2	NA	TRBJ1-6	CASSPRDSPLHF	TGTGCCAGCAGCCCGCGGGATTCACCCCTCCACTTT
NA	TRBV6-5	NA	TRBJ1-1	CASGIVRNTEAFF	TGTGCCAGCGGCATTGTCAGGAACACTGAAGCTTTCTTT
NA	TRBV27	NA	TRBJ2-5	CASSLSGAAETQYF	TGTGCCAGCAGTTTATCGGGGGCTGCGGAGACCCAGTACTTC
NA	TRBV3-1/TRBV3-2	NA	TRBJ1-2	CASSQEGGWGYGYTF	TGTGCCAGCAGCCAAGAGGGGGGATGGGGCTATGGCTACACCTTC
TRBD2	TRBV28	NA	TRBJ2-7	CASSLSGGVYEQYF	TGTGCCAGCAGTTTATCGGGAGGGGTCTACGAGCAGTACTTC
NA	TRBV25-1	few	TRBJ1-2	CASSEGGTVNYGYTF	TGTGCCAGCAGTGAAGGGGGGACGGTTAACTATGGCTACACCTTC
TRBD1	TRBV27	NA	TRBJ1-1	CASSGLGTGSAFF	TGTGCCAGCAGTGGGTTGGGGACAGGGAGCGCTTTCTTT
TRBD2	TRBV4-1	once	TRBJ2-3	CASSQDPGLASYF	TGCGCCAGCAGCCAAGATCCGGGACTAGCCTCGTATTTT
TRBD1	TRBV27	NA	TRBJ2-1	CASSLSTTGWDRAYNEQFF	TGTGCCAGCAGTTTATCTACCACCGGCTGGGACAGGGCCTACAATGAGCAGTTCTTC
TRBD2	TRBV5-4	NA	TRBJ2-1	CASSNAPGTSGGSSYNEQFF	TGTGCCAGCAGCAACGCGCCCGGGACTAGCGGGGGAAGCTCCTACAATGAGCAGTTCTTC
NA	TRBV6-2/TRBV6-3	NA	TRBJ1-1	CASSSAYGNTEAFF	TGTGCCAGCAGCTCCGCCTATGGGAACACTGAAGCTTTCTTT
NA	TRBV7-9	NA	TRBJ2-7	CASSLENGQHRAYEQYF	TGTGCCAGCAGCCTAGAAAATGGACAGCACAGAGCCTACGAGCAGTACTTC
NA	TRBV27	NA	TRBJ1-5	CASSQYRAVNQPQHF	TGTGCCAGCAGTCAATACAGGGCAGTAAATCAGCCCCAGCATTTT
TRBD2	TRBV6-5	NA	TRBJ2-2	CASSYAAAGNTGELFF	TGTGCCAGCAGCTACGCGGCAGCGGGAAACACCGGGGAGCTGTTTTTT
NA	TRBV5-1	NA	TRBJ2-6	CASSRGQSSGANVLTF	TGCGCCAGCAGCAGGGGCCAAAGCTCTGGGGCCAACGTCCTGACTTTC
TRBD1	TRBV28	NA	TRBJ1-2	CASRDTRGNYGYTF	TGTGCCAGCAGAGATACCAGGGGGAACTATGGCTACACCTTC
TRBD2	TRBV10-2	NA	TRBJ2-6	CASSDPGGVGANVLTF	TGCGCCAGCAGTGACCCTGGGGGGGTTGGGGCCAACGTCCTGACTTTC
NA	TRBV19	NA	TRBJ1-4	CASMAAATNEKLFF	TGTGCCAGTATGGCCGCTGCAACTAATGAAAAACTGTTTTTT